The 32 T cell receptor beta chains presented below share a single source sample, sequenced in a study of T cell repertoires in cytomegalovirus infection. Which antigens these TCRs recognize remains unknown. TCRdb re-derived calls from the reads in MiXCR, one entry per CDR3 protein. The table shows roughly 78,000 distinct CDR3 sequences, with roughly 40% occurring only once. This specimen consisted of CD8+ T cells from cultured PBMCs, obtained from culture after CMV antigen stimulation. These receptors all come from a human donor in good health (CMV status not recorded). Some clones in this sample may be carry-over from other donors' samples.

The table lists this clonotype with a few counts. The chain joins TRBV2 to TRBJ1-3, with TRBD1 matching over 7 bases. The V gene end was trimmed by 7 bases and the J gene end by 0 bases; junction bases not matched to a gene: 15. Germline CDR1 reads SNHLY; CDR2 reads FYNNEI. The CDR3 covers 18 residues. The CDR3, as DNA: TGTGCCAGCACCCGAATACCGGGGACAGAATCCTCTGGAAACACCATATATTTT. Translating gives CASTRIPGTESSGNTIYF.

The CDR3 DNA reads as TGTGCCAGCAGCTTGTTCGGGAACACTGAAGCTTTCTTT. Residues: CASSLFGNTEAFF. This chain links TRBV5-6 with TRBJ1-1, with no clear D. This CDR3 has 13 residues. The germline CDR1 and CDR2 sequences are SGHDT and YYEEEE. Trimming shortened V by 1 base and J by 1 base, and 5 bases separated the two germline ends. The whole variable domain, remainder taken from reference TRBV5-6 and TRBJ1-1, is DAGVTQSPTHLIKTRGQQVTLRCSPKSGHDTVSWYQQALGQGPQFIFQYYEEEERQRGNFPDRFSGHQFPNYSSELNVNALLLGDSALYLCASSLFGNTEAFFGQGTRLTVV.

This sequence joins TRBV7-2 and TRBJ2-7; TRBD1 matches 10 bases. J lost 2 bases, V lost 5 bases, and 3 bases had no gene match. CDR3 size: 14 residues. CDR1 is SGHTA, CDR2 FQGNSA, per germline. The CDR3, as DNA: TGTGCCAGCAGCCCGGGGACAGGGGCCTACGAGCAGTACTTC. Residues: CASSPGTGAYEQYF.

This sequence joins TRBV27 and TRBJ2-7; possibly TRBD2 for D (6 bases). CDR1 is MNHEY and CDR2 is SMNVEV in the germline V gene (reference sequence). The CDR3 runs to 14 residues. Trimming removed 0 bases from V and 3 bases from J, with 9 bases in between. CDR3 protein: CASSLSRGSYEQYF. Written as DNA, the CDR3 is TGTGCCAGCAGTTTATCTCGGGGGAGCTACGAGCAGTACTTC.

This chain joins TRBV12-3 or TRBV12-4 and TRBJ1-2, with D hard to call. The CDR3 consists of 14 residues. V lost 3 bases to trimming and J lost 3 bases, with 11 bases between them. As DNA, the CDR3 is TGTGCCAGCAGTTTGGCTGGCATATACTATGGCTACACCTTC. Its protein product is CASSLAGIYYGYTF.

This clonotype turned up a few times. This chain uses TRBV4-1 with TRBJ1-5; D not certain. Germline V gene sequence: CDR1 MGHRA, CDR2 YSYEKL. CDR3 length equals 15 residues. V was cut by 1 base and J by 2 bases, with 9 bases left in between. The CDR3 protein is CASSQGVGGNQPQHF. As DNA, the CDR3 is TGCGCCAGCAGCCAAGGGGTGGGAGGCAATCAGCCCCAGCATTTT.

V and J are TRBV7-2 and TRBJ2-1; no clear D gene. V gave up 5 bases and J gave up 5 bases, with 10 bases separating them. The CDR3 has 13 amino acids. Looked up from germline, CDR1 is SGHTA and CDR2 is FQGNSA. Written as DNA, the CDR3 is TGTGCCAGCAGCCCCTTACGACACAATGAGCAGTTCTTC. Encoded protein: CASSPLRHNEQFF.

This clonotype was counted a few times. The V call is TRBV20-1, the J call TRBJ1-6; 7 bases line up with TRBD1. Trimming at V came to 1 base and at J to 16 bases, leaving 13 bases not matched to a gene. The germline V gene has CDR1 DFQATT and CDR2 SNEGSKA (reference sequence). The CDR3 covers 14 residues. CDR3 sequence (DNA): TGCAGTGCTAGAGGCGACAGGGCCCCGTTTATTCTCCACTTT. The encoded protein is CSARGDRAPFILHF.

V is TRBV4-2 and J is TRBJ1-5, with D perhaps matching TRBD1 (5 bases). The V gene lost 0 bases and the J gene lost 4 bases, with 13 bases spanning the gap. Germline CDR1 reads LGHNA; CDR2 reads YNFKEQ. The length of the CDR3 is 16 residues. This CDR3 is CASSQDLSRVNQPQHF. For the CDR3, the DNA is TGTGCCAGCAGCCAAGATTTAAGCAGGGTAAATCAGCCCCAGCATTTT.

The V and J genes are TRBV6-5 and TRBJ2-5; TRBD2 might be the D (5 bases). In germline, CDR1 is MNHEY, CDR2 SVGAGI. CDR3 length: 16 amino acids. V lost 6 bases, J lost 4 bases, and 21 bases lay in between. CDR3: CASSHSLSPRGETQYF. CDR3 in DNA: TGTGCCAGCAGCCATTCCCTCAGTCCTCGGGGAGAGACCCAGTACTTC.

This clonotype has a handful of counts. This chain uses TRBV12-3 or TRBV12-4 with TRBJ1-1; no clear D. Between the trimmed V and J ends, which lost 3 bases and 11 bases, there was a span of 13 bases. This CDR3 contains 12 residues. The CDR3 loop reads CASSLGGIVAFF. The DNA for the CDR3 is TGTGCCAGCAGTTTGGGTGGAATCGTCGCTTTCTTT.

The gene calls are TRBV6-6 and TRBJ2-1; D perhaps matches TRBD2 (6 bases). V was cut by 5 bases and J by 5 bases, with 16 bases left in between. Germline values: CDR1 MNHNY, CDR2 SVGAGI (reference sequence). The CDR3 contains 15 residues. The CDR3 spells CASSVLAWPDNEQFF. The CDR3 bases are TGTGCCAGCAGTGTGCTAGCGTGGCCCGACAATGAGCAGTTCTTC.

This clonotype was counted a few times. The V and J genes are TRBV11-2 and TRBJ2-2, with D perhaps given as TRBD1 or TRBD2 (5 bases each). Trimming shortened V by 4 bases and J by 5 bases, and 14 bases separated the two germline ends. The CDR3 extends over 15 amino acids. Germline CDR1 is SGHAT and CDR2 is FQNNGV. CDR3 sequence reads: CASSYTRGITGELFF. CDR3 coding DNA: TGTGCCAGCAGCTATACTAGGGGTATTACCGGGGAGCTGTTTTTT.

This clonotype was observed at least ten times. This chain uses TRBV6-5 with TRBJ1-2; TRBD1 agrees at 7 bases. CDR1 is MNHEY and CDR2 is SVGAGI in the germline V gene. V shed 4 bases, J shed 8 bases, and the junction held 7 bases outside the gene matches. The CDR3 sequence is 13 residues long. The CDR3 reads CASSSPTGQGYTF. CDR3 in DNA: TGTGCCAGCAGTTCCCCGACAGGGCAAGGCTACACCTTC.

The J gene is TRBJ2-7, the V gene TRBV6-6; D tentatively reads TRBD1 or TRBD2 (5 bases each). The V and J ends lost 7 bases and 0 bases respectively, with 25 bases between them. The V gene's germline CDR1 is MNHNY and CDR2 SVGAGI (reference sequence). The CDR3 is made up of 18 amino acids. CDR3 DNA: TGTGCCAGCAAAGGGACCCCAGCCGTGGTCACATCCTCCTACGAGCAGTACTTC. Protein product: CASKGTPAVVTSSYEQYF.

This clonotype was detected only a few times. V gene TRBV12-3 or TRBV12-4 combines with J gene TRBJ2-5, with 13 bases lining up with TRBD2. The CDR3 runs to 13 residues. V lost 8 bases and J lost 5; bases outside the gene matches: 2. DNA of the CDR3: TGTGCCAGCGGACTAGCGGGGGTTGAGACCCAGTACTTC. This gives the protein CASGLAGVETQYF.

The chain couples TRBV14 to TRBJ2-3; 11 bases line up with TRBD1. Germline V CDR1 and CDR2: SGHDN, FVKESK. The CDR3 has 19 amino acids. The V segment lost 0 bases and the J segment 1 base; nucleotides outside the gene matches: 9. In DNA form, the CDR3 reads TGTGCCAGCAGCCAAGATCTAAGGGACAGGGGGACGGGCACAGATACGCAGTATTTT. This translates into CASSQDLRDRGTGTDTQYF.

The rearrangement uses TRBV28 and TRBJ1-5; 7 bases map to TRBD1. With 8 bases clipped from V and 7 bases from J, the junction kept 5 bases outside the gene matches. Germline V gene data show CDR1 as MDHEN and CDR2 as SYDVKM. The length of the CDR3 is 12 residues. The CDR3 reads CASQTGRQPQHF. DNA of the CDR3: TGTGCCAGCCAGACAGGGCGGCAGCCCCAGCATTTT. The full variable domain, completed using reference TRBV28 and TRBJ1-5, is DVKVTQSSRYLVKRTGEKVFLECVQDMDHENMFWYRQDPGLGLRLIYFSYDVKMKEKGDIPEGYSVSREKKERFSLILESASTNQTSMYLCASQTGRQPQHFGDGTRLSIL.

This clonotype was picked up many times. A junction end diverges from the germline sequence, so it may reflect a read error. The rearrangement links TRBV7-2 to TRBJ2-3, with 7 bases fitting TRBD2. The length of the CDR3 is 18 residues. Germline-derived CDR1 and CDR2 are SGHTA and FQGNSA. The CDR3 loop reads CASSLVLASGRPTDTQYF. DNA of the CDR3: TGTGCAAGCAGCTTAGTTTTGGCTAGCGGAAGACCCACAGATACGCAGTATTTT.

This rearrangement joins TRBV15 to TRBJ2-1; D gene uncertain. Germline V gives CDR1 LNHNV, CDR2 YYDKDF (reference sequence). Trimming took 2 bases from V and 5 from J, leaving 10 bases between them. CDR3 length: 14 amino acids. The CDR3: CATSRRYTDNEQFF. For the CDR3, the DNA is TGTGCCACCAGCAGACGCTACACAGACAATGAGCAGTTCTTC.

This clonotype was counted a few times. This chain connects TRBV7-2 to TRBJ2-1; 8 bases line up with TRBD1. CDR1 is SGHTA, CDR2 FQGNSA, per germline. Trimming took 3 bases from V and 5 from J; bases not matched to a gene: 6. The CDR3 extends over 15 amino acids. The CDR3 spells CASSFLQGVDNEQFF. The CDR3 nucleotides read TGTGCCAGCAGCTTTTTACAGGGGGTCGACAATGAGCAGTTCTTC.

The rearrangement joins TRBV7-2 to TRBJ2-5; D remains unclear. Trimming took 0 bases from V and 4 from J, leaving 12 bases between them. This CDR3 region has 15 residues. Germline-derived CDR1 and CDR2 are SGHTA and FQGNSA. CDR3 sequence reads: CASSLARAPTETQYF. The CDR3 coding sequence is TGTGCCAGCAGCTTAGCACGGGCCCCCACAGAGACCCAGTACTTC. The complete variable domain, with remaining parts taken from reference TRBV7-2 and TRBJ2-5, reads GAGVSQSPSNKVTEKGKDVELRCDPISGHTALYWYRQSLGQGLEFLIYFQGNSAPDKSGLPSDRFSAERTGGSVSTLTIQRTQQEDSAVYLCASSLARAPTETQYFGPGTRLLVL.

The chain uses TRBV7-9 and TRBJ2-5; no definite D call. Between the trimmed V and J ends, which lost 1 base and 5 bases, there was a span of 11 bases. The CDR3 extends over 14 amino acids. CDR1 and CDR2 from the germline V gene are SEHNR and FQNEAQ (reference sequence). In DNA, the CDR3 is TGTGCCAGCAGCTTAGTGTCCCGGAGTGAGACCCAGTACTTC. The encoded protein is CASSLVSRSETQYF.

A few counts support this clonotype. V is TRBV20-1 and J is TRBJ1-5; D ambiguous. Germline V gene sequence: CDR1 DFQATT, CDR2 SNEGSKA (reference sequence). Trimming pared 3 bases from V and 2 bases from J, leaving 14 bases between. This CDR3 has 15 amino acids. In DNA, the CDR3 is TGCAGTGCTAGTAGGGAACCTGGTGGCAATCAGCCCCAGCATTTT. As protein: CSASREPGGNQPQHF.

The V call is TRBV5-6, the J call TRBJ2-2, with 8 positions matching TRBD1. There are 18 residues in the CDR3. With 5 bases clipped from V and 2 bases from J, the junction kept 14 bases outside the gene matches. Germline V gene lookup returns CDR1 SGHDT and CDR2 YYEEEE. CDR3 region: CASRSGRTDRDNTGELFF. CDR3 sequence (DNA): TGTGCCAGCAGGTCGGGGAGGACGGACAGGGATAACACCGGGGAGCTGTTTTTT.

J is TRBJ1-2 and V is TRBV11-1, with D perhaps TRBD1 (6 bases). V lost 6 bases, J lost 4 bases, and 18 bases lay in between. The CDR3 is 15 residues long. The V gene's germline CDR1 is SGHAT and CDR2 FQDESV (reference sequence). In DNA, the CDR3 is TGTGCCAGCAGTGCCAGGGGTCGCAGCTTCTATGGCTACACCTTC. This sequence encodes CASSARGRSFYGYTF.

This chain connects TRBV7-9 to TRBJ2-7; the D is unclear. This CDR3 region has 15 residues. The V end lost 5 bases, the J end lost 0 bases, and 14 bases lay between the germline ends. In germline, CDR1 is SEHNR, CDR2 FQNEAQ (reference sequence). Written as DNA, the CDR3 is TGTGCCAGCAGCACTTCACCAGAGAGCTCCTACGAGCAGTACTTC. Protein product: CASSTSPESSYEQYF. Full variable domain (outside the CDR3, taken from reference TRBV7-9 and TRBJ2-7): DTGVSQNPRHKITKRGQNVTFRCDPISEHNRLYWYRQTLGQGPEFLTYFQNEAQLEKSRLLSDRFSAERPKGSFSTLEIQRTEQGDSAMYLCASSTSPESSYEQYFGPGTRLTVT.

The rearrangement joins TRBV7-9 to TRBJ2-2, with TRBD2 matching over 10 bases. In germline, CDR1 is SEHNR, CDR2 FQNEAQ (reference sequence). The CDR3 length is 17 residues. The V gene end was trimmed by 1 base and the J gene end by 7 bases; junction bases not matched to a gene: 9. The CDR3 is CASSLGGTSDWDGELFF. DNA for the CDR3: TGTGCCAGCAGCTTAGGCGGGACTAGCGATTGGGACGGGGAGCTGTTTTTT.

This clonotype was seen a few times. The chain carries TRBV12-3 or TRBV12-4 and TRBJ2-7; 8 nucleotides align to TRBD2. J gave up 5 bases and V 5 bases, and 11 bases lay outside the gene matches. The CDR3 loop spans 15 amino acids. The DNA of the CDR3 is TGTGCCAGCAGTCCCGGACTAGCTCCGGGCCACGAGCAGTACTTC. Protein: CASSPGLAPGHEQYF.

This clonotype was observed once. The chain employs TRBV27 and TRBJ1-2; D gene uncertain. Germline CDR1 is MNHEY and CDR2 is SMNVEV (reference sequence). The V and J ends lost 2 bases and 8 bases respectively, with 21 bases between them. This CDR3 comprises 16 residues. The CDR3 bases are TGTGCCAGCAGTTTACTCCCCCCTCGAAAGCCCTACGGCTACACCTTC. Encoded protein: CASSLLPPRKPYGYTF.

This clonotype was picked up a small number of times. The chain uses TRBV7-8 and TRBJ2-5; D gene unclear. Trimming cost V 1 base and J 4 bases, with 13 bases left between them. The CDR3 runs 15 residues. Germline lookup yields CDR1 SGHVS and CDR2 FQNEAQ. This CDR3 reads CASSLVVGLGETQYF. CDR3 bases: TGTGCCAGCAGCTTAGTGGTTGGGTTGGGAGAGACCCAGTACTTC.

The chain employs TRBV27 and TRBJ2-7; the match to TRBD1 covers 9 bases. Germline assignment: CDR1 MNHEY and CDR2 SMNVEV (reference sequence). The CDR3 covers 11 residues. The J segment lost 5 bases and the V segment lost 8 bases, leaving 1 base of the junction unmatched. CDR3 in DNA: TGTGCCAGCGGGACAGGGAACGAGCAGTACTTC. Protein: CASGTGNEQYF.